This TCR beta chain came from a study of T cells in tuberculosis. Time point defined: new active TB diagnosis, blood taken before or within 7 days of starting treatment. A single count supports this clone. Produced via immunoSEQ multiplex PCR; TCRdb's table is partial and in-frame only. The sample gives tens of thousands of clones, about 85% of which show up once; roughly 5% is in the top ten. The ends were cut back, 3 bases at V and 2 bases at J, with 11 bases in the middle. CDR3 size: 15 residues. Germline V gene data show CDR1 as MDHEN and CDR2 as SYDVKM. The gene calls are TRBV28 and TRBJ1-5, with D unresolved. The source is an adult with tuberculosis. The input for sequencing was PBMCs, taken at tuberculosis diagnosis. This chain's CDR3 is CASSFWEAGNQPQHF. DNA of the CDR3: TGTGCCAGCAGTTTTTGGGAGGCAGGCAATCAGCCCCAGCATTTT.